The clone carrying this TCR beta chain came up many times. What it binds is not known. Making TCR cDNA involved 5'RACE template switching, which added UMIs and a universal primer site. MiXCR was run by TCRdb on the 5' RACE reads, yielding one entry per CDR3 protein. The sample lists approximately 550,000 distinct CDR3 sequences, roughly 21% seen once, with approximately 14% in the top ten. CDR1 and CDR2 from the germline V gene are KGHSH and LQKENI. The ends were cut back, 3 bases at V and 7 bases at J, with 13 bases in the middle. There are 14 residues in the CDR3. The sample is drawn from a study of T cells after yellow fever vaccination. Turning to the study itself: Low-cell-number fractions underwent preparation using SMART-Seq v4 Ultra Low Input. Study findings and constraints: Subsequent to the booster, the majority of primary-vaccination clones reappeared (around 95% CD4, about 90% CD8). Clonotypes appearing in both CD4 and CD8 compartments existed, and their share was small.

This TCR was sampled from a man aged 25-45 years who received the YFV17D yellow fever vaccine. V gene TRBV18 combines with J gene TRBJ2-1, with D unresolved. The sequencing here drew on PBMCs, taken 15 days after the yellow fever booster vaccination. The CDR3 sequence: CASSPPGGRNEQFF. In DNA form, the CDR3 reads TGTGCCAGCTCACCCCCAGGCGGCCGGAATGAGCAGTTCTTC.